This is a list of T cell receptor beta chains from one sample in a study of Graves' ophthalmopathy and Graves' hyperthyroidism. TCRdb called the multiplex PCR reads again in MiXCR, with one record for every CDR3 protein. The top ten hold 2.5% to 3% of the sample, which has hundreds of thousands of distinct CDR3 sequences, more than 20% seen once. The sequenced sample was peripheral blood. The receptor set was obtained from a young woman with stable Graves' hyperthyroidism. Each CDR3 is given with its conserved first and last residue. Each record gives: clone size, D gene, V gene, J gene, CDR3 DNA, CDR3 protein. D genes are given only for firm matches. Rows may omit the clone size; those that give it use once, few, many or a size class.

clone_size: many; d_call: TRBD2; v_call: TRBV28; j_call: TRBJ2-2; cdr3_nt: TGTGCCAGCAGTTTTCTCGCGGGAGGGCCCCTCACCGGGGAGCTGTTTTTT; cdr3_aa: CASSFLAGGPLTGELFF
clone_size: many; d_call: NA; v_call: TRBV11-2; j_call: TRBJ1-2; cdr3_nt: TGTGCCAGCAGCTTCAGGAACGGCTATGGCTACACCTTC; cdr3_aa: CASSFRNGYGYTF
clone_size: many; d_call: NA; v_call: TRBV28; j_call: TRBJ1-2; cdr3_nt: TGTGCCAGCAGTTTATTAAGGCTCCCAAGGGATGGCTACACCTTC; cdr3_aa: CASSLLRLPRDGYTF
clone_size: NA; d_call: NA; v_call: TRBV10-3; j_call: TRBJ1-2; cdr3_nt: TGTGCCATCAGTGATGAGTCGGAGGAGGGGCTCGGCTATGGCTACACCTTC; cdr3_aa: CAISDESEEGLGYGYTF
clone_size: few; d_call: TRBD1; v_call: TRBV6-1; j_call: TRBJ1-3; cdr3_nt: TGTGCCAGCACCCATGGACAGGGGTTGGCTGGAAACACCATATATTTT; cdr3_aa: CASTHGQGLAGNTIYF
clone_size: NA; d_call: NA; v_call: TRBV11-2; j_call: TRBJ2-1; cdr3_nt: TGTGCCAGCAGCGTCGACGCCGCCACAATGAGGCAGTTCTTC; cdr3_aa: CASSVDAATMRQFF
clone_size: NA; d_call: TRBD1; v_call: TRBV28; j_call: TRBJ2-7; cdr3_nt: TGTGCCAGCAGTCTCCGACAGGGTGAGGACTACGAGCAGTACTTC; cdr3_aa: CASSLRQGEDYEQYF
clone_size: NA; d_call: TRBD1; v_call: TRBV6-5; j_call: TRBJ1-1; cdr3_nt: TGTGCCCGCAGTTCTCAGGGGGAGATATCTGAAGCTTTCTTT; cdr3_aa: CARSSQGEISEAFF
clone_size: many; d_call: TRBD1; v_call: TRBV6-5; j_call: TRBJ1-1; cdr3_nt: TGTGCCAGCAGTTCTTGGGACAGGACTGAAGCTTTCTTT; cdr3_aa: CASSSWDRTEAFF
clone_size: many; d_call: NA; v_call: TRBV7-3; j_call: TRBJ2-5; cdr3_nt: TGTGCCAGCAGCTTAACGAGCGACCAAGAGACCCAGTACTTC; cdr3_aa: CASSLTSDQETQYF
clone_size: once; d_call: TRBD1; v_call: TRBV6-2/TRBV6-3; j_call: TRBJ1-2; cdr3_nt: TGTGCCAGCAGTTACTCGGACAGGACCTATGGCTACACCTTC; cdr3_aa: CASSYSDRTYGYTF
clone_size: many; d_call: TRBD1; v_call: TRBV11-1; j_call: TRBJ2-6; cdr3_nt: TGTGCCAGCAGCCAGAACGCAGGGGGCTCTGGGGCCAACGTCCTGACTTTC; cdr3_aa: CASSQNAGGSGANVLTF
clone_size: few; d_call: NA; v_call: TRBV30; j_call: TRBJ1-3; cdr3_nt: TGTGCCTGGAGTGTGGGGATCAGCACCATATATTTT; cdr3_aa: CAWSVGISTIYF
clone_size: many; d_call: NA; v_call: TRBV14; j_call: TRBJ2-7; cdr3_nt: TGTGCCAGCAGCCAAGGCGGCGGGGCCAACGAGCAGTACTTC; cdr3_aa: CASSQGGGANEQYF
clone_size: many; d_call: NA; v_call: TRBV20-1; j_call: TRBJ1-1; cdr3_nt: TGCAGTGCTAGAGATTGGGGGCTGCCGCAGCCGAACACTGAAGCTTTCTTT; cdr3_aa: CSARDWGLPQPNTEAFF
clone_size: few; d_call: TRBD1; v_call: TRBV5-1; j_call: TRBJ2-7; cdr3_nt: TGCGCCAGCAGCACCTCCGGACAGGGGACGGTCGAGCAGTACTTC; cdr3_aa: CASSTSGQGTVEQYF
clone_size: many; d_call: NA; v_call: TRBV28; j_call: TRBJ2-7; cdr3_nt: TGTGCCACAGGAGGCTATGCCTACGAGCAGTACTTC; cdr3_aa: CATGGYAYEQYF
clone_size: many; d_call: TRBD1; v_call: TRBV19; j_call: TRBJ1-5; cdr3_nt: TGTGCCAGCAGACAGGGTAGTCTCCTCAATCAGCCCCAGCATTTT; cdr3_aa: CASRQGSLLNQPQHF